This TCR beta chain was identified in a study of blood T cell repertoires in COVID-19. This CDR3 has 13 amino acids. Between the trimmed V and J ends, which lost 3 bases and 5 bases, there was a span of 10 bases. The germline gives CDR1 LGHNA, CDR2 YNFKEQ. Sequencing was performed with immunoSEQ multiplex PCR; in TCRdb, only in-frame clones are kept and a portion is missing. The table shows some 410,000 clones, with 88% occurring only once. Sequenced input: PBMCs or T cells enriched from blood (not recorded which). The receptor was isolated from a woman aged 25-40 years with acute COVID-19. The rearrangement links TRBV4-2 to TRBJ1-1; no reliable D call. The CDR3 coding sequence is TGTGCCAGCAGCCACTTACCGGGGACTGAAGCTTTCTTT. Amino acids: CASSHLPGTEAFF.